This T cell receptor beta chain is from a study of CD8 T cells in ankylosing spondylitis. The study, taken as a whole, reports: Seemingly distinctive of ankylosing spondylitis blood was a TCR beta motif formed by eight highly homologous variants.

As for this clonotype: Its cognate antigen is unknown.

Making the TCR beta libraries involved quantitative 5'-RACE with molecular barcodes. TCRdb reprocessed the 5' RACE reads with MiXCR, giving one entry per CDR3 protein. The table has approximately 400,000 distinct CDR3 sequences, approximately 17% seen once. Germline V gives CDR1 SGHTA, CDR2 FQGTGA. The CDR3 is made up of 16 amino acids. V lost 5 bases and J 1 base, leaving 14 bases between the germline ends. The receptor was isolated from a male donor with ankylosing spondylitis. The material sequenced was blood, either unsorted or a sorted T cell fraction (not recorded which). The chain links TRBV7-3 to TRBJ2-2; tentatively, D is TRBD1 or TRBD2 (5 bases each). CDR3 loop: CASSAHGTLNTGELFF. The DNA of the CDR3 is TGTGCCAGCAGCGCCCACGGGACCTTGAACACCGGGGAGCTGTTTTTT.